This T cell receptor (beta chain) was sequenced in a study of Ad26.COV2.S vaccination and SARS-CoV-2 variants. Study conclusions and caveats: Vaccinees displayed broader spike-specific TCR repertoires than placebo recipients. Reported post-vaccination CD8+ and CD4+ T cell responses to spike showed substantial breadth.

The CDR3 covers 17 residues. V gave up 4 bases and J gave up 0 bases; unmatched junction bases: 7. Per germline, CDR1 LGHDT and CDR2 YNNKEL (reference sequence). Generated by immunoSEQ multiplex PCR, the TCRdb table keeps only in-frame clones and is missing some. This repertoire shows 300,000 to 450,000 clones, around 83% found once; its top ten account for roughly 3.1%. Turning to this clone: Its antigen is currently unknown.

The treatment is: roughly 18 received Ad26.COV2.S at low or high dose, single or two shots; roughly five received placebo; per-sample allocation not given. At day 63 after the first vaccine or placebo injection, samples were drawn. Donation came from an adult in Boston who was aged 18-55 years. This chain links TRBV3-1 (or the pseudogene TRBV3-2) with TRBJ2-1, with TRBD2 matching over 9 bases. This TCR derives from a person between 18 and 60 years old who received the Ad26.COV2.S COVID-19 vaccine or a placebo. The sequences come from peripheral blood, collected in a trial of Ad26.COV2.S vaccine versus placebo. The CDR3 here is CASSLSGGRASYNEQFF. The CDR3 nucleotides read TGTGCCAGCAGCCTCAGTGGCGGGAGGGCCTCCTACAATGAGCAGTTCTTC.